This T cell receptor (beta chain) was identified during a study of beta chain features in type 1 diabetes. Notes on the study in general: Shorter TCRB CDR3s, moderately but significantly so, marked every one of the four CD4+ subsets in Type 1 diabetes patients.

Reverse transcription of all isolated RNA meant that expressed TCRB transcripts were sequenced. TCRdb's table, derived via immunoSEQ multiplex PCR, lists solely in-frame clones and lacks some. The table records about 650,000 clones, roughly 12% of them present only once. With regard to this clone: Its antigen is undetermined.

Source material: naive CD4+ T cells from blood. The TCR was taken from a young man with type 1 diabetes.

CDR3 bases: TGTGCCAGCAGTTACTCTTTGGGGGCCACGGGCGGGGAGCTGTTTTTT. It translates to CASSYSLGATGGELFF. The chain has TRBV6-6 and TRBJ2-2, with D tentatively TRBD1 (6 bases). V lost 0 bases and J lost 7, with 15 bases in between. The length of the CDR3 is 16 residues. CDR1 is MNHNY, CDR2 SVGAGI, per germline (reference sequence).